Listed below are T cell receptor beta chains from one sample, sequenced in a study of cytomegalovirus exposure and HLA in healthy donors. Assay used: immunoSEQ multiplex PCR; TCRdb lists only in-frame clones, some missing. The sample has 120,000 to 150,000 clones, roughly four fifths seen once. The sample was PBMCs. These receptors all come from a woman aged 45-65 years in good health and CMV-seropositive. CDR3s include the opening cysteine and the closing phenylalanine or tryptophan. The D gene is left open where the match is weak. For some rows the clone size is stated as once, few or many, or as a class when expanded; others skip it.

cdr3_nt: TGTGCCAGCAGCTTTACCCGACAGATAAAGAACACTGAAGCTTTCTTT
cdr3_aa: CASSFTRQIKNTEAFF
d_call: NA
j_call: TRBJ1-1
v_call: TRBV7-2
clone_size: few

cdr3_nt: TGTGCCAGCAGCGGCCCCATCTTAGCGGGGATTAATGAGCAGTTCTTC
cdr3_aa: CASSGPILAGINEQFF
d_call: TRBD2
j_call: TRBJ2-1
v_call: TRBV9
clone_size: NA

cdr3_nt: TGTGCCAGCAGCTGGACAGGGGACTATGGCTACACCTTC
cdr3_aa: CASSWTGDYGYTF
d_call: TRBD1
j_call: TRBJ1-2
v_call: TRBV7-9
clone_size: NA

cdr3_nt: TGTGCCAGCAGCCCACAGTGGACTGAAGCTTTCTTT
cdr3_aa: CASSPQWTEAFF
d_call: NA
j_call: TRBJ1-1
v_call: TRBV2
clone_size: few

cdr3_nt: TGTGCCAGCAGCGGGGGGGGGAGAGAGACCCAGTACTTC
cdr3_aa: CASSGGGRETQYF
d_call: TRBD2
j_call: TRBJ2-5
v_call: TRBV9
clone_size: NA

cdr3_nt: TGTGCCAGCAGCTTAGGCGCGGACAGGGGCGAGACCCAGTACTTC
cdr3_aa: CASSLGADRGETQYF
d_call: TRBD1
j_call: TRBJ2-5
v_call: TRBV11-2
clone_size: NA

cdr3_nt: TGTGCCAGCAGCACCGGTGGCGGGAGTGAGCAGTACTTC
cdr3_aa: CASSTGGGSEQYF
d_call: TRBD2
j_call: TRBJ2-7
v_call: TRBV7-3
clone_size: NA

cdr3_nt: TGTGCCAGCAGCCATACAGGGAGTAACTATGGCTACACCTTC
cdr3_aa: CASSHTGSNYGYTF
d_call: NA
j_call: TRBJ1-2
v_call: TRBV7-3
clone_size: once

cdr3_nt: TGTGCCAGCAGTTTCGCTGTCCCTCTCCTTAGCGGGGGGCATAGCTCCTACGAGCAGTACTTC
cdr3_aa: CASSFAVPLLSGGHSSYEQYF
d_call: TRBD2
j_call: TRBJ2-7
v_call: TRBV28
clone_size: few

cdr3_nt: TGTGCCAGCAGTTTCGTGGGGGCGAGGTACGAGCAGTACTTC
cdr3_aa: CASSFVGARYEQYF
d_call: NA
j_call: TRBJ2-7
v_call: TRBV28
clone_size: NA

cdr3_nt: TGTGCCAGCAGCGTAAAGTTGGGAGTTGCGAACACCGGGGAGCTGTTTTTT
cdr3_aa: CASSVKLGVANTGELFF
d_call: NA
j_call: TRBJ2-2
v_call: TRBV9
clone_size: NA

cdr3_nt: TGTGCCATCAGTGACCGTAGTGGGACAGGGGCCGCAGATACGCAGTATTTT
cdr3_aa: CAISDRSGTGAADTQYF
d_call: TRBD1
j_call: TRBJ2-3
v_call: TRBV10-3
clone_size: NA

cdr3_nt: TGTGCCAGCTCACCACAGGGACAGGGGGACCAGCCCCAGCATTTT
cdr3_aa: CASSPQGQGDQPQHF
d_call: TRBD1
j_call: TRBJ1-5
v_call: TRBV18
clone_size: NA

cdr3_nt: TGTGCCAGCAGCCCCCAGACTAGCGGAAACACCGGGGAGCTGTTTTTT
cdr3_aa: CASSPQTSGNTGELFF
d_call: TRBD2
j_call: TRBJ2-2
v_call: TRBV5-4
clone_size: NA

cdr3_nt: TGTGCCAAACAGGGGGCCGCCCCCTACGAGCAGTACTTC
cdr3_aa: CAKQGAAPYEQYF
d_call: TRBD1
j_call: TRBJ2-7
v_call: TRBV2
clone_size: once

cdr3_nt: TGTGCCAGCAGTACGACTAGCGGGGGGCCCTACGAGCAGTACTTC
cdr3_aa: CASSTTSGGPYEQYF
d_call: TRBD2
j_call: TRBJ2-7
v_call: TRBV6-6
clone_size: NA

cdr3_nt: TGTGCCAGCAGCCCTTTCCAGGGCGGCGGCACAGATACGCAGTATTTT
cdr3_aa: CASSPFQGGGTDTQYF
d_call: NA
j_call: TRBJ2-3
v_call: TRBV9
clone_size: NA

cdr3_nt: TGTGCCGGCAGCTCACAGGGGGCCTACAATGAGCAGTTCTTC
cdr3_aa: CAGSSQGAYNEQFF
d_call: TRBD1
j_call: TRBJ2-1
v_call: TRBV7-2
clone_size: NA

cdr3_nt: TGTGCCAGCACTGAATCACAGGGGGCGCTGGGTGAGCAGTACTTC
cdr3_aa: CASTESQGALGEQYF
d_call: TRBD1
j_call: TRBJ2-7
v_call: TRBV6-1
clone_size: NA

cdr3_nt: TGTGCCAGCAGCCCCCGACTAGCGGGGTTGGGCCCAGATACGCAGTATTTT
cdr3_aa: CASSPRLAGLGPDTQYF
d_call: TRBD2
j_call: TRBJ2-3
v_call: TRBV5-4
clone_size: NA

cdr3_nt: TGTGCCAGCAGTTTCCGGGACAGAAACTACGAGCAGTACTTC
cdr3_aa: CASSFRDRNYEQYF
d_call: TRBD1
j_call: TRBJ2-7
v_call: TRBV27
clone_size: NA

cdr3_nt: TGTGCCAGCAGTGTTCTGGGGGGGGGCACAGATACGCAGTATTTT
cdr3_aa: CASSVLGGGTDTQYF
d_call: TRBD2
j_call: TRBJ2-3
v_call: TRBV2
clone_size: NA

cdr3_nt: TGCGCCAGCAGCTTAGGGACAGGGACCTACGAGCAGTACTTC
cdr3_aa: CASSLGTGTYEQYF
d_call: TRBD1
j_call: TRBJ2-7
v_call: TRBV5-1
clone_size: once

cdr3_nt: TGCGCCAGCAGCCAAGATACTCGAGTATTCGAGCAGTTCTTC
cdr3_aa: CASSQDTRVFEQFF
d_call: NA
j_call: TRBJ2-1
v_call: TRBV4-3
clone_size: few

cdr3_nt: TGTGCCAGCAGCCTTAGCGAAGGTCAGCCCCAGCATTTT
cdr3_aa: CASSLSEGQPQHF
d_call: NA
j_call: TRBJ1-5
v_call: TRBV11-2
clone_size: NA

cdr3_nt: TGTGCCAGCAAATCCTCCGGGACAGAGCATTTT
cdr3_aa: CASKSSGTEHF
d_call: TRBD1
j_call: TRBJ1-5
v_call: TRBV6-5
clone_size: NA

cdr3_nt: TGTGCCAGCAGTGAGGCCGCAAGCAATCAGCCCCAGCATTTT
cdr3_aa: CASSEAASNQPQHF
d_call: NA
j_call: TRBJ1-5
v_call: TRBV13
clone_size: NA

cdr3_nt: TGTGCCTGGAGCCGAGGGACAGGTGCCTACGAGCAGTACTTC
cdr3_aa: CAWSRGTGAYEQYF
d_call: TRBD1
j_call: TRBJ2-7
v_call: TRBV30
clone_size: NA

cdr3_nt: TGTGCCAGCAGTTCAGACGGGATATATTCTGAAGCTTTCTTT
cdr3_aa: CASSSDGIYSEAFF
d_call: NA
j_call: TRBJ1-1
v_call: TRBV2
clone_size: NA

cdr3_nt: TGTGCCAGCAGCAAAGGCGGTCCTGTCTGCTATGGCTACACCTTC
cdr3_aa: CASSKGGPVCYGYTF
d_call: NA
j_call: TRBJ1-2
v_call: TRBV21-1
clone_size: NA

cdr3_nt: TGTGCCAGCAGCCCAGCGGGACTAGCGGGGGTTTTGGCCAATGAGCAGTTCTTC
cdr3_aa: CASSPAGLAGVLANEQFF
d_call: TRBD2
j_call: TRBJ2-1
v_call: TRBV7-2
clone_size: NA

cdr3_nt: TGTGCCAGCCGGGGGGGGCCAGACACCGGGGAGCTGTTTTTT
cdr3_aa: CASRGGPDTGELFF
d_call: TRBD2
j_call: TRBJ2-2
v_call: TRBV7-9
clone_size: NA

cdr3_nt: TGTGCCAGCACCACCGGGACAAGGCCCCGAAACACCATATATTTT
cdr3_aa: CASTTGTRPRNTIYF
d_call: NA
j_call: TRBJ1-3
v_call: TRBV6-6
clone_size: NA

cdr3_nt: TGTGCCAGCAGCTTAGATATGGGGACTTCCTACGAGCAGTACTTC
cdr3_aa: CASSLDMGTSYEQYF
d_call: NA
j_call: TRBJ2-7
v_call: TRBV11-2
clone_size: NA

cdr3_nt: TGTGCCATCACCGTGACAGGGGGAGAATCTGGCTACACCTTC
cdr3_aa: CAITVTGGESGYTF
d_call: TRBD1
j_call: TRBJ1-2
v_call: TRBV10-3
clone_size: NA

cdr3_nt: TGTGCCAGCAGTTTCCTAACTAGCACAGATACGCAGTATTTT
cdr3_aa: CASSFLTSTDTQYF
d_call: NA
j_call: TRBJ2-3
v_call: TRBV27
clone_size: once

cdr3_nt: TGTGCCAGCAGGTTCTCGACAGGGGGGGCTAGAGGCTACACCTTC
cdr3_aa: CASRFSTGGARGYTF
d_call: TRBD1
j_call: TRBJ1-2
v_call: TRBV28
clone_size: NA

cdr3_nt: TGTGCCAGCAGCTCCCGGGGGGCGCCCGATGGCTACACCTTC
cdr3_aa: CASSSRGAPDGYTF
d_call: NA
j_call: TRBJ1-2
v_call: TRBV5-4
clone_size: once

cdr3_nt: TGTGCCAGCAACGAGCGTACTGGAAACACCATATATTTT
cdr3_aa: CASNERTGNTIYF
d_call: NA
j_call: TRBJ1-3
v_call: TRBV7-2
clone_size: few

cdr3_nt: TGCAGCGTTGAGTCGTCCGAAGAGACCCAGTACTTC
cdr3_aa: CSVESSEETQYF
d_call: NA
j_call: TRBJ2-5
v_call: TRBV29-1
clone_size: NA

cdr3_nt: TGTGCCAGTAGTTCCCGGGGGGCAGGTTGGGGGGGTAGCAATCAGCCCCAGCATTTT
cdr3_aa: CASSSRGAGWGGSNQPQHF
d_call: NA
j_call: TRBJ1-5
v_call: TRBV19
clone_size: NA

cdr3_nt: TGTGCCAGCAGCCCACCTGAGCGGAACACCGGGGAGCTGTTTTTT
cdr3_aa: CASSPPERNTGELFF
d_call: NA
j_call: TRBJ2-2
v_call: TRBV11-2
clone_size: few

cdr3_nt: TGCGCCAGCAGAAACCCCGGGACAGCCTACTACGAGCAGTACTTC
cdr3_aa: CASRNPGTAYYEQYF
d_call: TRBD1
j_call: TRBJ2-7
v_call: TRBV5-1
clone_size: once

cdr3_nt: TGTGCCAGCAGTTCCTCCTATACGGGGGGTGGGACAGATACGCAGTATTTT
cdr3_aa: CASSSSYTGGGTDTQYF
d_call: TRBD2
j_call: TRBJ2-3
v_call: TRBV28
clone_size: NA

cdr3_nt: TGCAGCGTTGATTTCCCCCTAGCGGGGGCACAAGAGACCCAGTACTTC
cdr3_aa: CSVDFPLAGAQETQYF
d_call: TRBD2
j_call: TRBJ2-5
v_call: TRBV29-1
clone_size: few

cdr3_nt: TGTGCCAGCAGCTTATCCTCCCGAGGCGGGGGGGGCTACAATGAGCAGTTCTTC
cdr3_aa: CASSLSSRGGGGYNEQFF
d_call: TRBD2
j_call: TRBJ2-1
v_call: TRBV7-2
clone_size: NA

cdr3_nt: TGCGCCAGCAGCTTGTCCTCGGGACAGATGGTTAACACTGAAGCTTTCTTT
cdr3_aa: CASSLSSGQMVNTEAFF
d_call: TRBD1
j_call: TRBJ1-1
v_call: TRBV5-1
clone_size: NA

cdr3_nt: TGTGCCAGCAGCTTGGGAGGACAGGGAGGCGGCTACACCTTC
cdr3_aa: CASSLGGQGGGYTF
d_call: TRBD1
j_call: TRBJ1-2
v_call: TRBV5-5
clone_size: few

cdr3_nt: TGCGCCAGCAGCGGAACGGGGACAAGGGATTCTGGGGCCAACGTCCTGACTTTC
cdr3_aa: CASSGTGTRDSGANVLTF
d_call: NA
j_call: TRBJ2-6
v_call: TRBV5-1
clone_size: NA

cdr3_nt: TGTGCCAGCAGTGGAGGGCAGTGGGTCGACGAGCAGTACTTC
cdr3_aa: CASSGGQWVDEQYF
d_call: NA
j_call: TRBJ2-7
v_call: TRBV6-1
clone_size: NA

cdr3_nt: TGTGCCAGCAGCCTAACCGGGACAGCTTATGGCTACACCTTC
cdr3_aa: CASSLTGTAYGYTF
d_call: TRBD1
j_call: TRBJ1-2
v_call: TRBV5-4
clone_size: NA

cdr3_nt: TGTGCCAGTAGTACCGGGACTGCCTTACAAGAGACCCAGTACTTC
cdr3_aa: CASSTGTALQETQYF
d_call: NA
j_call: TRBJ2-5
v_call: TRBV19
clone_size: NA